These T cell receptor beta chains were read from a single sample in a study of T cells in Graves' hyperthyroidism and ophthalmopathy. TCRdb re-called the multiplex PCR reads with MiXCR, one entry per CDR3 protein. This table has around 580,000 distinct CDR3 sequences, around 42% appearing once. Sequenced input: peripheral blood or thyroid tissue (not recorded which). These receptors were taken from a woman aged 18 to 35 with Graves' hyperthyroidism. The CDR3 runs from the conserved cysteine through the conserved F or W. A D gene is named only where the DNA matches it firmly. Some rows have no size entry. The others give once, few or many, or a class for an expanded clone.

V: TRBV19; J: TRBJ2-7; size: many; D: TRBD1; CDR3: CASSVYRGTADYEQYF; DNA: TGTGCCAGTAGTGTCTACAGGGGGACCGCTGACTACGAGCAGTACTTC
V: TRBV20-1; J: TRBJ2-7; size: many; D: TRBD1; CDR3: CSATPGGSYEQYF; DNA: TGCAGTGCTACTCCAGGGGGCTCCTACGAGCAGTACTTC
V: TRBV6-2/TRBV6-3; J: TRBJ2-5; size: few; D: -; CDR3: CASTTIELQETQYF; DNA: TGTGCCAGCACCACAATAGAATTACAAGAGACCCAGTACTTC
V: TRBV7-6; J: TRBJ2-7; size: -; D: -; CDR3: CASRDRGQEYEQYF; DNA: TGTGCCAGCAGGGACAGAGGGCAGGAGTACGAGCAGTACTTC
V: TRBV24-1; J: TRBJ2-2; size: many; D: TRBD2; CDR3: CATSDLLSGRDTGELFF; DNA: TGTGCCACCAGTGATTTGCTTAGCGGGAGAGACACCGGGGAGCTGTTTTTT
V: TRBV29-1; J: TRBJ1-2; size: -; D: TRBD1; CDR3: CSVGDGTAYGYTF; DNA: TGCAGCGTTGGGGACGGGACAGCGTATGGCTACACCTTC
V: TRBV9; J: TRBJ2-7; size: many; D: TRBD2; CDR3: CASSPRTSLFEQYF; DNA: TGTGCCAGCAGCCCACGGACTAGTCTTTTCGAGCAGTACTTC
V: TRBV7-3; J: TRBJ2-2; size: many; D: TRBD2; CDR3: CASSSPAGVAGELFF; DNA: TGTGCCAGCAGCTCACCAGCGGGAGTAGCCGGGGAGCTGTTTTTT
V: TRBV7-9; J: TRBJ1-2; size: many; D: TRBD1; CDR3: CASSLSPGGYGYTF; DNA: TGTGCCAGCAGCTTATCGCCAGGGGGCTATGGCTACACCTTC
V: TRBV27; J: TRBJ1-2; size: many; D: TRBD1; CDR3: CASSFRGTGAFYGYTF; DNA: TGTGCCAGCAGTTTTCGCGGGACAGGGGCCTTCTATGGCTACACCTTC
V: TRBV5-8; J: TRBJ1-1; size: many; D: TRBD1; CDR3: CASSFTTGADEAFF; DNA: TGTGCCAGCAGCTTCACAACAGGGGCGGATGAAGCTTTCTTT
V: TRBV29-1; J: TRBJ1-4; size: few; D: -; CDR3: CSGEGGGEKLFF; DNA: TGCAGCGGGGAAGGGGGAGGGGAAAAACTGTTTTTT
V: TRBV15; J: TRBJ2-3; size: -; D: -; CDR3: CATSRKEGPPDTQYF; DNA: TGTGCCACCAGCAGGAAGGAGGGCCCGCCAGATACGCAGTATTTT
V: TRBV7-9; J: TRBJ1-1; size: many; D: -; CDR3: CASWEGLTTEAFF; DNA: TGTGCCAGCTGGGAGGGCCTGACCACTGAAGCTTTCTTT
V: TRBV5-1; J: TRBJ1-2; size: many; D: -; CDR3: CASSLSWDKDFVDTNYGYTF; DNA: TGCGCCAGCAGCCTTTCCTGGGACAAGGATTTCGTGGACACTAACTATGGCTACACCTTC
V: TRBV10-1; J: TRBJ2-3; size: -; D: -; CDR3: CATSSPGRGGGTQYF; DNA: TGCGCCACCTCCTCGCCGGGACGGGGTGGGGGTACGCAGTATTTT
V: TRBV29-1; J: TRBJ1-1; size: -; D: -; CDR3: CSVEDRGWTEAFF; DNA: TGCAGCGTTGAAGATCGGGGATGGACTGAAGCTTTCTTT
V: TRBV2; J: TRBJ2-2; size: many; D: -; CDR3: CASQPGQANTGELFF; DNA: TGTGCCAGCCAACCTGGGCAGGCCAACACCGGGGAGCTGTTTTTT
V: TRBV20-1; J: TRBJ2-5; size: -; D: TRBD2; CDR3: CSAPGLAGAYTGETQYF; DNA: TGCAGTGCCCCGGGACTAGCGGGAGCATACACCGGGGAGACCCAGTACTTC
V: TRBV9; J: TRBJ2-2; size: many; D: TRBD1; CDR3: CASRTGRTGELFF; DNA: TGTGCCAGTAGGACAGGGAGGACCGGGGAGCTGTTTTTT
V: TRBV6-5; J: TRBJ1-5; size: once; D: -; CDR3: CASSSTGGRNQPQHF; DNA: TGTGCCAGCAGTTCAACAGGAGGCCGCAATCAGCCCCAGCATTTT
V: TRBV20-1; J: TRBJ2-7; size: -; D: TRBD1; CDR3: CSARGERQGFSYEQYF; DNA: TGCAGTGCTAGAGGAGAACGACAGGGATTCTCCTACGAGCAGTACTTC
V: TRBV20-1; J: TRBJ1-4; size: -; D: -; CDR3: CSASGTLPKEQLFF; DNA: TGCAGTGCTAGTGGGACCCTACCAAAGGAACAACTGTTTTTT
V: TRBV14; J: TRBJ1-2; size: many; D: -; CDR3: CASSLYDRHYGYTF; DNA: TGTGCCAGCAGCCTATATGACAGACACTATGGCTACACCTTC
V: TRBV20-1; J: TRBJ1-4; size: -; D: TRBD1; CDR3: CSAIGTGGGGKLFF; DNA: TGCAGTGCAATAGGGACAGGGGGGGGCGGAAAACTGTTTTTT
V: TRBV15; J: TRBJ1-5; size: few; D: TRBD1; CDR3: CATSRDRGINQPQHF; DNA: TGTGCCACCAGCAGGGACAGGGGTATTAATCAGCCCCAGCATTTT
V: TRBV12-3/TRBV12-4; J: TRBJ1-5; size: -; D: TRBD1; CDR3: CASSFSGQADNQPQHF; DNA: TGTGCCAGCAGTTTCTCGGGACAGGCGGACAATCAGCCCCAGCATTTT
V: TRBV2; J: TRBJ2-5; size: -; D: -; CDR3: CASRGRGRETQYF; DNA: TGTGCCAGCAGAGGACGGGGACGAGAGACCCAGTACTTC
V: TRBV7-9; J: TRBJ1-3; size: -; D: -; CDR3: CASSPRWSSGNTIYF; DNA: TGTGCCAGCAGCCCAAGATGGAGCTCTGGAAACACCATATATTTT
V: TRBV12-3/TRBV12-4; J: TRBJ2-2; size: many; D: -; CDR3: CASSPGRNTGELFF; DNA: TGTGCCAGCAGCCCGGGACGGAACACCGGGGAGCTGTTTTTT
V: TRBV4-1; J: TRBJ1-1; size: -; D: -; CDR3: CASSLRSLQSPPEAFF; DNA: TGCGCCAGCAGCCTTCGGTCCCTTCAAAGCCCTCCTGAAGCTTTCTTT
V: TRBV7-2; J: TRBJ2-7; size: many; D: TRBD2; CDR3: CASSLSRASGRYEQYF; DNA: TGTGCCAGCAGCTTAAGTCGCGCTAGCGGGAGATACGAGCAGTACTTC
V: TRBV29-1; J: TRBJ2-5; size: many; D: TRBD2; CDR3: CSVESSGVGETQYF; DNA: TGCAGCGTTGAGTCTAGCGGGGTTGGAGAGACCCAGTACTTC
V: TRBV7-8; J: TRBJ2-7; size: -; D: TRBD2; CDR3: CASSPPKVAGETEQYF; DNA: TGTGCCAGCTCACCACCGAAGGTAGCGGGAGAGACCGAGCAGTACTTC
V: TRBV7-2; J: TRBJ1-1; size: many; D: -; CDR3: CASSSMTGVMNTEAFF; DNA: TGTGCCAGCAGCTCTATGACGGGGGTAATGAACACTGAAGCTTTCTTT
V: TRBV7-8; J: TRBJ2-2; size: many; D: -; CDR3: CASSLIIHGYGAGELFF; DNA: TGTGCCAGCAGCTTAATAATTCATGGCTACGGGGCCGGGGAGCTGTTTTTT
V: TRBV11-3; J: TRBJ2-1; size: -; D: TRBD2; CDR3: CASSLSREGIPYNEQFF; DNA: TGTGCCAGCAGCTTGTCCCGGGAGGGCATCCCCTACAATGAGCAGTTCTTC
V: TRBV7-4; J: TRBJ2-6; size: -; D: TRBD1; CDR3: CASSFTFRLPGTAGTGDILTF; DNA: TGTGCCAGCAGCTTTACTTTTCGTCTACCGGGGACAGCTGGGACAGGCGACATCCTGACTTTC
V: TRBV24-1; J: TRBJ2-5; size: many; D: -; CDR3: CATSDSARLQETQYF; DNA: TGTGCCACCAGTGATTCAGCCCGACTTCAAGAGACCCAGTACTTC
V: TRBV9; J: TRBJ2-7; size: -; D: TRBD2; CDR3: CASSLRLANEQYF; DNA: TGTGCCAGCAGCCTACGACTAGCCAATGAGCAGTACTTC
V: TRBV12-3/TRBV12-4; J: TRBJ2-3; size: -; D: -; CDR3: CASSFSSTDTQYF; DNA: TGTGCCAGCAGCTTTTCTAGCACAGATACGCAGTATTTT
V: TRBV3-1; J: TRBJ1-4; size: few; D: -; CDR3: CASSQDRWGSSNEKLFF; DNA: TGTGCCAGCAGCCAAGATCGGTGGGGGTCGTCTAATGAAAAACTGTTTTTT
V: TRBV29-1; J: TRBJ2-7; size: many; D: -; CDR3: CSVEDPLKGPESSYEQYF; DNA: TGCAGCGTTGAAGATCCACTTAAGGGTCCTGAAAGCTCCTACGAGCAGTACTTC
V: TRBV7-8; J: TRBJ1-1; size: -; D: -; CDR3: CVGTPGLANTEAFF; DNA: TGTGTCGGCACCCCCGGGTTGGCGAACACTGAAGCTTTCTTT
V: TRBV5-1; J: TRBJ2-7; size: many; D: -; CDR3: CASSRGNGAYEQYF; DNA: TGCGCCAGCAGCAGAGGAAACGGAGCCTACGAGCAGTACTTC
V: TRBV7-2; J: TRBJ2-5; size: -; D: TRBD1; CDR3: CASSPDRVGETQYF; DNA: TGTGCCAGCAGCCCGGACAGGGTTGGGGAGACCCAGTACTTC
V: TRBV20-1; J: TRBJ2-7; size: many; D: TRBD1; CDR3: CSATPRDRGLDEQYF; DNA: TGCAGTGCGACCCCGCGGGACAGGGGGCTCGACGAGCAGTACTTC
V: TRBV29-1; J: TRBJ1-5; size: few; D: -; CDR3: CSAGDGNQPQHF; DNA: TGCAGCGCTGGGGACGGCAATCAGCCCCAGCATTTT
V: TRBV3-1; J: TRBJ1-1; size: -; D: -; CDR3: CASSQVAANTEAFF; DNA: TGTGCCAGCAGCCAAGTTGCAGCGAACACTGAAGCTTTCTTT
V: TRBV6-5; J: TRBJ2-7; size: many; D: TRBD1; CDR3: CASSYSAGQVLYEQYF; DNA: TGTGCCAGCAGTTACTCGGCAGGACAGGTACTCTACGAGCAGTACTTC
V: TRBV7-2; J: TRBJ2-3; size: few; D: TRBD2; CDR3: CASSPGGGLAADTQYF; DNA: TGTGCCAGCAGCCCGGGGGGGGGACTAGCGGCAGATACGCAGTATTTT
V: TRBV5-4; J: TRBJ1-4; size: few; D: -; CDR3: CASTLAQPPEYGEKLFF; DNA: TGTGCCAGCACACTGGCCCAGCCCCCCGAATATGGTGAAAAACTGTTTTTT
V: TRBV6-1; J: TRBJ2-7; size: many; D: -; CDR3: CASSDRTLAGEQYF; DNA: TGTGCCAGCAGTGACCGGACCCTCGCCGGCGAGCAGTACTTC
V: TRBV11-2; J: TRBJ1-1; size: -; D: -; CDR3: CASSLGQGGIGAFF; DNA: TGTGCCAGCAGCCTCGGGCAGGGAGGAATCGGGGCTTTCTTT
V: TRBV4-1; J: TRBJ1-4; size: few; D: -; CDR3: CASSQTDSNEKLFF; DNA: TGCGCCAGCAGCCAAACAGATTCTAATGAAAAACTGTTTTTT